This TCR beta chain was sequenced for a study of T cell repertoires in cytomegalovirus infection. Study at large: Indications of both CMV infection and matching HLA type were provided by public TCR beta signatures.

Looked up from germline, CDR1 is MNHNY and CDR2 is SVGAGI (reference sequence). V lost 6 bases, J lost 4 bases, and 16 bases lay in between. The CDR3 contains 15 residues. Overall study results and limits: Using cumulative public TCR beta family frequency, the authors identified those who carried CMV together with the relevant HLA. It was HLA-C-restricted CMV-specific TCR beta clonotypes that dominated the response ex vivo.

TCRdb re-derived calls from the reads in MiXCR, one entry per CDR3 protein. Of about 240,000 distinct CDR3 sequences in the sample, 9% to 15% were seen once. This clonotype was counted many times. Its antigen remains unknown. This sequence originates from a human donor in good health (CMV status not recorded). Some clones in this sample may be carry-over from other donors' samples. Sequenced material: PBMCs. The chain uses TRBV6-6 and TRBJ1-3; unclear D gene. CDR3 coding DNA: TGTGCCAGCAGACCCAAGGGAGAGGCAGGAAACACCATATATTTT. Its translation is CASRPKGEAGNTIYF.